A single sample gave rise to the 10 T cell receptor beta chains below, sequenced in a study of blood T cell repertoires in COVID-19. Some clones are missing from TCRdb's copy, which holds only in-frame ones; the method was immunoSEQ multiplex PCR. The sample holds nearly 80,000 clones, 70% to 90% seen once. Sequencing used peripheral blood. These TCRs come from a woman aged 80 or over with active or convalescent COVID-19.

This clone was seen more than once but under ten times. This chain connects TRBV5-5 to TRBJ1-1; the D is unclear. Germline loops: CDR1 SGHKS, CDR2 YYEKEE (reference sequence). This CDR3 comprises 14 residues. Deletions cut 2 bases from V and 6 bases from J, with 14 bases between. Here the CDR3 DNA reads TGTGCCAGCAGCTTAGCCCCCCCGCTGGCTGAAGCTTTCTTT. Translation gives CASSLAPPLAEAFF.

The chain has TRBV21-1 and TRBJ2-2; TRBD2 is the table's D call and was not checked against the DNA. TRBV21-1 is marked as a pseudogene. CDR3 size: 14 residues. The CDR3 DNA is TGTGCCAGCGGGCAGGGACTAGATACCGGGGAGCTGTTTTTT. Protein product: CASGQGLDTGELFF.

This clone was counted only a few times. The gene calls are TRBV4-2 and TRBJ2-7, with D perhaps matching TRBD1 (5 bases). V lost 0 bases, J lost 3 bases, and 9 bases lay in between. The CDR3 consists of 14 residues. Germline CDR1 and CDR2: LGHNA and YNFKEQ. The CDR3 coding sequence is TGTGCCAGCAGCCAAGACCGTCAGGGCTACGAGCAGTACTTC. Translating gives CASSQDRQGYEQYF.

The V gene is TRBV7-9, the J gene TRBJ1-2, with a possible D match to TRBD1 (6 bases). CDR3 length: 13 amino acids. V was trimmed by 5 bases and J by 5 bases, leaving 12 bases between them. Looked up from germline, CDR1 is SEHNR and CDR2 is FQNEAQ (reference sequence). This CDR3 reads CASSPGEKYGYTF. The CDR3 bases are TGTGCCAGCAGCCCAGGGGAGAAGTATGGCTACACCTTC. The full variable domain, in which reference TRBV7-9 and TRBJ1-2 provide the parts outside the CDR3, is DTGVSQNPRHKITKRGQNVTFRCDPISEHNRLYWYRQTLGQGPEFLTYFQNEAQLEKSRLLSDRFSAERPKGSFSTLEIQRTEQGDSAMYLCASSPGEKYGYTFGSGTRLTVV.

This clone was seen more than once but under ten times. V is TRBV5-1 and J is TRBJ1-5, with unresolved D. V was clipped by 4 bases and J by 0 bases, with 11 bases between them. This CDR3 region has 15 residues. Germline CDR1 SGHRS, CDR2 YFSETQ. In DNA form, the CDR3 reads TGCGCCAGCAGCGCCTTAACCGGTAGCAATCAGCCCCAGCATTTT. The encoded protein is CASSALTGSNQPQHF.

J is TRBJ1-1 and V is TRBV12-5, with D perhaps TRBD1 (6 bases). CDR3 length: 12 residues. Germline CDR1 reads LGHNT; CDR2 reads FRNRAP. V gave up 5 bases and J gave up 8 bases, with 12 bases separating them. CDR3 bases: TGTGCTAGTGGTCCAGGGGTCGGGGAAGCTTTCTTT. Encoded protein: CASGPGVGEAFF.

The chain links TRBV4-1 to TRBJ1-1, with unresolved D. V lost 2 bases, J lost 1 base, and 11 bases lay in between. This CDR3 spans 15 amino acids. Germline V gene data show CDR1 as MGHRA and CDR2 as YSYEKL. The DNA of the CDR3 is TGCGCCAGCAGCCAAAGGACTGCCACGAACACTGAAGCTTTCTTT. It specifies CASSQRTATNTEAFF.

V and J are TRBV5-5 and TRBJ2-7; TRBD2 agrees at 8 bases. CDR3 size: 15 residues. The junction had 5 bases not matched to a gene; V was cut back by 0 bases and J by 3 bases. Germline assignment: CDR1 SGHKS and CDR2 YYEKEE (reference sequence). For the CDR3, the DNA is TGTGCCAGCAGCTTGGGTCTAGCGGGCGTCTACGAGCAGTACTTC. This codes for CASSLGLAGVYEQYF.

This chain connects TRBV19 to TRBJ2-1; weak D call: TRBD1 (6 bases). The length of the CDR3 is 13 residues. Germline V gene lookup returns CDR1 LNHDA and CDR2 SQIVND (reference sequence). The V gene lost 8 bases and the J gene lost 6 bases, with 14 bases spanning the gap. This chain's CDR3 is CASARDTLNEQFF. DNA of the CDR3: TGTGCCAGTGCTAGGGACACCCTCAATGAGCAGTTCTTC.

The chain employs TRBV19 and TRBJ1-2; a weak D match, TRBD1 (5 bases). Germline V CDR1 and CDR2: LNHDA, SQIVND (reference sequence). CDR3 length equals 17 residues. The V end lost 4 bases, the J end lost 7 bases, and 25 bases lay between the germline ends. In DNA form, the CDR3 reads TGTGCCAGTAGTAAACCCTTACGAAGAACAGGATTTATTGGCTACACCTTC. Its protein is CASSKPLRRTGFIGYTF.